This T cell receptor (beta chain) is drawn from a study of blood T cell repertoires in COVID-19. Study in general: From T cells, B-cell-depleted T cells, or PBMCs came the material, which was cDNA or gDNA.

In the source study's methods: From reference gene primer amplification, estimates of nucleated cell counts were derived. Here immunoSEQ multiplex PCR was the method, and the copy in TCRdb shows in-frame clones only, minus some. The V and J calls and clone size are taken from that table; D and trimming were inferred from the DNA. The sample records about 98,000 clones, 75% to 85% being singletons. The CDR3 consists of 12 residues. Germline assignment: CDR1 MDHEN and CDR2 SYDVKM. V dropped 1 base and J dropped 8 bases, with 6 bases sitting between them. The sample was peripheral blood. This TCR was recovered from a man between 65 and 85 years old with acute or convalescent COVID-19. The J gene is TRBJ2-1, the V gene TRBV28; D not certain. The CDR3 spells CASSLSLDEQFF. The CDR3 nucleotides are TGTGCCAGCAGTTTATCCCTCGATGAGCAGTTCTTC.